Given below is one T cell receptor beta chain in context. Its antigen is unidentified. This sample is part of a study of blood T cells in healthy people across ages. Study conclusions and caveats: There were more naive CD4+ cells and higher diversity in long-lived donors than in aged donors.

Germline CDR1 reads SGHRS; CDR2 reads YFSETQ. The CDR3 totals 16 residues. V gave up 4 bases and J gave up 0 bases; unmatched junction bases: 8. It was with a sample-barcoded 5' primer and a J-beta primer mix that a second PCR of roughly 7 to 12 cycles was run. TCRdb reprocessed the 5' RACE reads with MiXCR, giving one entry per CDR3 protein. In the table there are 1.4 million to 1.5 million distinct CDR3 sequences, around two fifths of which are singletons. This TCR derives from a woman younger than 35 in good health. The sequencing sample was made of blood. The chain couples TRBV5-1 to TRBJ2-7; TRBD1 matches at 9 bases. The CDR3 reads CASSTGQGKSSYEQYF. The CDR3 DNA is TGCGCCAGCAGCACGGGACAGGGAAAGAGCTCCTACGAGCAGTACTTC.